A selection of T cell receptor beta chains follows, all from one sample in a study of blood T cell repertoires in COVID-19. Measured with immunoSEQ multiplex PCR; TCRdb has only the in-frame clones, and not every one. This table has 210,000 or so clones, roughly 80% appearing once. Specimen: peripheral blood. These receptors all stem from a woman aged 80 or over with acute or convalescent COVID-19. CDR3s include the opening cysteine and the closing phenylalanine or tryptophan. D genes are given only for firm matches. Size is omitted from some rows. Given values are once, few, many or a class for expanded clones.

d_gene	abundance	v_gene	j_gene	CDR3nt	CDR3aa
NA	NA	TRBV29-1	TRBJ2-1	TGCAGCGTCCCTAGACCAAATGAGCAGTTCTTC	CSVPRPNEQFF
TRBD2	NA	TRBV19	TRBJ2-2	TGTGCCAGTAGTATTGCTAGCGGGGGGGCCCTCGGGGAGCTGTTTTTT	CASSIASGGALGELFF
NA	NA	TRBV7-9	TRBJ2-2	TGTGCCAGCAGCCCCACTAGTCTCCTCACCGGGGAGCTGTTTTTT	CASSPTSLLTGELFF
NA	NA	TRBV5-1	TRBJ1-4	TGCGCCAGCAGCTCCGGAGGCGACCCCCTGAGAACTAATGAAAAACTGTTTTTT	CASSSGGDPLRTNEKLFF
NA	NA	TRBV19	TRBJ1-5	TGTGCCAGTAGTATAGAGGGCTCGGGCAATCAGCCCCAGCATTTT	CASSIEGSGNQPQHF
TRBD1	NA	TRBV19	TRBJ2-5	TGTGCCAGTAGTATAGGGGCAGGGGGCACGGAGACCCAGTACTTC	CASSIGAGGTETQYF
NA	NA	TRBV19	TRBJ1-3	TGTGCCAGTAGGCATAGCTCTGGAAACACCATATATTTT	CASRHSSGNTIYF
TRBD2	NA	TRBV7-7	TRBJ2-6	TGTGCCAGCTCAGCGGGGTCCTCTGGGGCCAACGTCCTGACTTTC	CASSAGSSGANVLTF
TRBD1	NA	TRBV6-1	TRBJ1-2	TGTGCCAGCAGAGGGACAGGGAACTATGGCTACACCTTC	CASRGTGNYGYTF
TRBD1	NA	TRBV5-1	TRBJ1-6	TGCGCCAGCAGGGAGGACAGGGGGAACAATTCACCCCTCCACTTT	CASREDRGNNSPLHF
NA	NA	TRBV7-3	TRBJ2-1	TGTGCCAGCAGCCCCGCCGCGGTGACCTACAATGAGCAGTTCTTC	CASSPAAVTYNEQFF
NA	NA	TRBV12-1	TRBJ1-5	TGTGCCAGCAGCTTTGAGGGACAGATCAATCAGCCCCAGCATTTT	CASSFEGQINQPQHF
TRBD2	once	TRBV5-1	TRBJ2-5	TGCGCCAGCAGCTTGGATGGGGCTAGCGGGGTTTGGGAGACCCAGTACTTC	CASSLDGASGVWETQYF
NA	NA	TRBV5-5	TRBJ1-1	TGTGCCAGCAGCTTGCCCGTGAACACTGAAGCTTTCTTT	CASSLPVNTEAFF
TRBD2	NA	TRBV24-1	TRBJ2-7	TGTGCCACCAGTGATCCGCCAAGCGGGGGCGAGCAGTACTTC	CATSDPPSGGEQYF
TRBD1	NA	TRBV5-1	TRBJ2-5	TGCGCCAGCAGCTACCAGACAGGGGCGGGAGAGACCCAGTACTTC	CASSYQTGAGETQYF
NA	NA	TRBV11-3	TRBJ1-2	TGTGCCAGCTCCCCGGGTCCCCTTTTGGGCTACACCTTC	CASSPGPLLGYTF
NA	NA	TRBV27	TRBJ2-7	TGTGCCAGCCGTAGGGGGAGCCACGAGCAGTACTTC	CASRRGSHEQYF
NA	NA	TRBV18	TRBJ1-3	TGTGCCAGCTCACCGGACTTTGGACGGAGCTCTGGAAACACCATATATTTT	CASSPDFGRSSGNTIYF
TRBD1	NA	TRBV30	TRBJ1-5	TGTGCCTGGAGCCGGACAGGGTTCAATCAGCCCCAGCATTTT	CAWSRTGFNQPQHF
TRBD1	few	TRBV6-5	TRBJ1-3	TGTGCCAGCAGGTGGACAGGGACGACTGGAAACACCATATATTTT	CASRWTGTTGNTIYF
NA	few	TRBV3-1/TRBV3-2	TRBJ1-4	TGTGCCAGCAGCCGAGGGAGGTTCGGGGAAAAACTGTTTTTT	CASSRGRFGEKLFF
NA	NA	TRBV19	TRBJ2-5	TGTGCCAGTAGTATAACGCAGGGTACAGGAGAGACCCAGTACTTC	CASSITQGTGETQYF
NA	NA	TRBV5-1	TRBJ1-1	TGCGCCAGCAGCCTGACAGGTCCAGGGCCCACTGAAGCTTTCTTT	CASSLTGPGPTEAFF
TRBD1	NA	TRBV28	TRBJ1-6	TGTGCCAGCAGGCCCGACAGGGAAAATAATTCACCCCTCCACTTT	CASRPDRENNSPLHF
NA	NA	TRBV28	TRBJ2-7	TGTGCCAGCAGTACCCCAGACAGGAACGAGCAGTACTTC	CASSTPDRNEQYF
NA	NA	TRBV10-3	TRBJ2-7	TGTGCCATCAGTGAGTCTGAGGGGGTAACCTACGAGCAGTACTTC	CAISESEGVTYEQYF
TRBD2	NA	TRBV28	TRBJ2-1	TGTGCCAGCAGCCGACCGTCCGGGAGGGCCTACAATGAGCAGTTCTTC	CASSRPSGRAYNEQFF
NA	NA	TRBV6-1	TRBJ1-3	TGTGCCAGCAGTGCTGCGAGGAGGGAAGCTGGAAACACCATATATTTT	CASSAARREAGNTIYF
NA	NA	TRBV5-1	TRBJ2-1	TGCGCCAGCAGCGGGGGGACAGCTTACAATGAGCAGTTCTTC	CASSGGTAYNEQFF
NA	NA	TRBV27	TRBJ1-4	TGTGCCAGCAGTTTATCGCGACAGGCAACTAATGAAAAACTGTTTTTT	CASSLSRQATNEKLFF
NA	NA	TRBV7-3	TRBJ1-6	TGTGCCAGCAGCTTAGAGGGTCCCCATTCACCCCTCCACTTT	CASSLEGPHSPLHF
TRBD1	NA	TRBV5-1	TRBJ2-1	TGCGCCAGCAGCCCGGGACAGGGTATCTTCAATGAGCAGTTCTTC	CASSPGQGIFNEQFF
TRBD2	NA	TRBV4-3	TRBJ2-7	TGCGCCAGCAGCCAAGCGGGGGGGCCCTACGAGCAGTACTTC	CASSQAGGPYEQYF
TRBD1	NA	TRBV3-1/TRBV3-2	TRBJ2-1	TGTGCCAGCAGCCAAGATCATGGGGGGACAGGGGCGAATGAGCAGTTCTTC	CASSQDHGGTGANEQFF
TRBD1	NA	TRBV9	TRBJ2-2	TGTGCCAGCAGCGAATCCGGGACAGGGGTCGGGGAGCTGTTTTTT	CASSESGTGVGELFF
NA	NA	TRBV7-2	TRBJ1-1	TGTGCCAGCAGCTTAGGCCTGGGCAGCCTGAACACTGAAGCTTTCTTT	CASSLGLGSLNTEAFF
NA	NA	TRBV3-1/TRBV3-2	TRBJ2-3	TGTGCCAGCAGCCAGGGCCCAGGGGCGCAGTATTTT	CASSQGPGAQYF
TRBD1	NA	TRBV4-1	TRBJ2-7	TGCGCCAGCAGCCTGGGGACAGGGAGCCACGACGAGCAGTACTTC	CASSLGTGSHDEQYF
NA	NA	TRBV6-5	TRBJ1-3	TGTGCCAGCAGGCGTACCTCTGGAAACACCATATATTTT	CASRRTSGNTIYF
TRBD1	NA	TRBV5-1	TRBJ1-3	TGCGCCAGCAGCCCCGAGGGACAGCGCTCTGGAAACACCATATATTTT	CASSPEGQRSGNTIYF
NA	NA	TRBV10-3	TRBJ1-5	TGTGCCATCAGTGGGGCGAATAGCAATCAGCCCCAGCATTTT	CAISGANSNQPQHF
NA	NA	TRBV5-4	TRBJ1-1	TGTGCCAGCAGCTTGGGTGGGTGGGAGACTGAAGCTTTCTTT	CASSLGGWETEAFF
TRBD1	NA	TRBV11-2	TRBJ1-1	TGTGCCAGCAGCTCCTACCGACAGGGGACGACTGAAGCTTTCTTT	CASSSYRQGTTEAFF
TRBD2	NA	TRBV15	TRBJ2-1	TGTGCCACCAGCAGAGGGGAGGGACTAGCGGGGAATGAGCAGTTCTTC	CATSRGEGLAGNEQFF
NA	NA	TRBV29-1	TRBJ1-1	TGCCTCGTAGCGGAGGGAAGGGTTGGGAACACTGAAGCTTTCTTT	CLVAEGRVGNTEAFF
NA	once	TRBV5-4	TRBJ1-1	TGTGCCAGCAGCCCTCCAGGGGAGTTCGGCGCTGAAGCTTTCTTT	CASSPPGEFGAEAFF
TRBD2	NA	TRBV3-1/TRBV3-2	TRBJ2-7	TGTGCCAGCAGCGGGACTAGCGGGTCCTACGAGCAGTACTTC	CASSGTSGSYEQYF
NA	few	TRBV5-4	TRBJ1-3	TGTGCCAGCAGCTTTAGGGGAGGAAACACCATATATTTT	CASSFRGGNTIYF
NA	NA	TRBV5-1	TRBJ1-2	TGCGCCAGCAGCTCCGGGGGGCGCGACTATGGCTACACCTTC	CASSSGGRDYGYTF
NA	NA	TRBV30	TRBJ1-3	TGTGCCTGGGGGCTCAGCTCTGGAAACACCATATATTTT	CAWGLSSGNTIYF
NA	NA	TRBV6-5	TRBJ1-1	TGTGCCAGCAGTTACCGGGTGGATACTGAAGCTTTCTTT	CASSYRVDTEAFF
TRBD1	once	TRBV6-6	TRBJ1-3	TGTGCCAGCAGTCGAACCGGGACAGGGGCTGGAAACACCATATATTTT	CASSRTGTGAGNTIYF
NA	NA	TRBV7-8	TRBJ1-1	TGTGCCAGCAGCTTAGCCGGGTTTGGTTCCGAAGCTTTCTTT	CASSLAGFGSEAFF
TRBD1	NA	TRBV2	TRBJ1-1	TGTGCCAGCAGCACAGGGGGCATCACTGAAGCTTTCTTT	CASSTGGITEAFF